These 13 T cell receptor beta chains were all obtained from the same sample, sequenced in a study of PD-L1 blockade in urothelial cancer. The table came from immunoSEQ multiplex PCR; TCRdb's copy has only in-frame clones and leaves some out. The sample shows around 80,000 clones, under 95% of them seen only once. Described time point: peripheral blood 6 weeks after treatment start. The sequencing here drew on PBMCs, taken around atezolizumab (anti-PD-L1) treatment. These receptors were taken from a woman aged 80 or over with urothelial cancer.

This rearrangement joins TRBV7-8 to TRBJ2-7, with TRBD1 matching over 8 bases. V trimming: 6 bases; J trimming: 3 bases; junction bases outside the gene matches: 7. The CDR3 has 14 amino acids. Germline V gene data show CDR1 as SGHVS and CDR2 as FQNEAQ. CDR3 sequence (DNA): TGTGCCAGCAGGGTCGGACAGGGATTCTACGAGCAGTACTTC. It yields the protein CASRVGQGFYEQYF.

V is TRBV7-8 and J is TRBJ2-2; D possibly corresponds to TRBD1 (5 bases). Trimming removed 2 bases from V and 2 bases from J, with 6 bases in between. Germline CDR1 SGHVS, CDR2 FQNEAQ. The CDR3 is made up of 14 amino acids. The CDR3 DNA sequence: TGTGCCAGCAGCTTAAGGGGAAACACCGGGGAGCTGTTTTTT. Its protein product is CASSLRGNTGELFF.

V and J are TRBV4-1 and TRBJ2-7, with D possibly TRBD2 on 6 matching bases. The germline V gene encodes CDR1 MGHRA and CDR2 YSYEKL. The V end lost 8 bases, the J end lost 6 bases, and 17 bases lay between the germline ends. The CDR3 runs 13 residues. The CDR3 DNA is TGCGCCAGCCGAAGCCGGGAGTCAGGCGAGCAGTACTTC. This gives the protein CASRSRESGEQYF.

V gene TRBV9 combines with J gene TRBJ2-2; 8 nucleotides line up with TRBD2. J lost 0 bases, V lost 4 bases, and 8 bases had no gene match. The CDR3 runs to 17 residues. Germline values: CDR1 SGDLS, CDR2 YYNGEE. CDR3 loop: CASSRGGRTTNTGELFF. The DNA for the CDR3 is TGTGCCAGCAGCCGGGGGGGACGGACTACGAACACCGGGGAGCTGTTTTTT.

The J gene is TRBJ1-1, the V gene TRBV5-6, with TRBD1 identical over 8 bases. This CDR3 is built from 15 residues. J was trimmed by 3 bases and V by 3 bases; bases with no gene match: 7. The germline gives CDR1 SGHDT, CDR2 YYEEEE. As DNA, the CDR3 is TGTGCCAGCAGCTGGGGAGACAGGGGCTACACTGAAGCTTTCTTT. Protein product: CASSWGDRGYTEAFF.

The V and J genes are TRBV5-1 and TRBJ2-5, with 10 bases aligning to TRBD1. Germline CDR1 SGHRS, CDR2 YFSETQ. V lost 0 bases to trimming and J lost 5 bases; unmatched junction nucleotides: 7. The CDR3 runs to 16 residues. CDR3 protein: CASSLERQGAWETQYF. The CDR3 bases are TGCGCCAGCAGCTTGGAAAGACAGGGGGCATGGGAGACCCAGTACTTC. The full variable domain, in which reference TRBV5-1 and TRBJ2-5 provide the parts outside the CDR3, is KAGVTQTPRYLIKTRGQQVTLSCSPISGHRSVSWYQQTPGQGLQFLFEYFSETQRNKGNFPGRFSGRQFSNSRSEMNVSTLELGDSALYLCASSLERQGAWETQYFGPGTRLLVL.

This clone is medium-sized by share. This chain links TRBV18 with TRBJ2-1, with 9 bases lining up with TRBD1. Germline V gene data show CDR1 as KGHSH and CDR2 as LQKENI. This CDR3 comprises 15 residues. The V segment lost 5 bases and the J segment 3 bases; nucleotides outside the gene matches: 5. CDR3 sequence reads: CASSADRGFYNEQFF. The CDR3 DNA sequence: TGTGCCAGCTCAGCGGACAGGGGATTCTACAATGAGCAGTTCTTC.

J is TRBJ1-3 and V is TRBV2; TRBD1 is a possible D gene (6 bases). Trimming removed 7 bases at V and 0 bases at J, with 19 bases between. This CDR3 is built from 17 residues. From germline, CDR1 is SNHLY and CDR2 FYNNEI. The CDR3 sequence: CASTWSGGPSSGNTIYF. For the CDR3, the DNA is TGTGCCAGCACCTGGAGCGGGGGGCCTAGCTCTGGAAACACCATATATTTT.

The rearrangement joins TRBV4-2 to TRBJ1-3; D is unclear. The germline V gene has CDR1 LGHNA and CDR2 YNFKEQ. CDR3 length: 13 residues. The V end was cut by 3 bases, the J end by 12 bases, with 15 bases between. CDR3 nucleotide sequence: TGTGCCAGCAGCCAGCCCCCCCAGACGGGCATATATTTT. Translation: CASSQPPQTGIYF.

This clone was recorded only once. The J gene is TRBJ1-4, the V gene TRBV28, with D hard to call. Trimming left V 3 bases short and J 0 bases short, with 8 bases between. Germline V gene sequence: CDR1 MDHEN, CDR2 SYDVKM. The CDR3 loop spans 15 amino acids. CDR3 loop: CASSLGRATNEKLFF. The CDR3, as DNA: TGTGCCAGCAGTTTGGGGAGAGCAACTAATGAAAAACTGTTTTTT. The whole variable domain, remainder taken from reference TRBV28 and TRBJ1-4, is DVKVTQSSRYLVKRTGEKVFLECVQDMDHENMFWYRQDPGLGLRLIYFSYDVKMKEKGDIPEGYSVSREKKERFSLILESASTNQTSMYLCASSLGRATNEKLFFGSGTQLSVL.

The chain carries TRBV5-1 and TRBJ2-1; tentative D call: TRBD1 (6 bases). This CDR3 has 14 amino acids. V dropped 5 bases and J dropped 8 bases, with 17 bases sitting between them. Looked up from germline, CDR1 is SGHRS and CDR2 is YFSETQ. DNA for the CDR3: TGCGCCAGCAGTTCGTGGACAGTGGGATATGAGCAGTTCTTC. Translated, it gives CASSSWTVGYEQFF.

The V and J genes are TRBV19 and TRBJ2-1, with TRBD2 as a possible D gene (5 bases). CDR1 is LNHDA and CDR2 is SQIVND in the germline V gene (reference sequence). Between the trimmed V and J ends, which lost 5 bases and 8 bases, there was a span of 19 bases. The CDR3 contains 15 residues. The CDR3 is CASSSSLGPWDEQFF. In nucleotides, the CDR3 is TGTGCCAGTAGTTCCTCACTAGGCCCCTGGGATGAGCAGTTCTTC.

The J gene is TRBJ2-7, the V gene TRBV30; 8 bases are shared with TRBD2. Germline assignment: CDR1 GTSNPN and CDR2 SVGIG (reference sequence). The CDR3 is 15 amino acids. V trimming: 1 base; J trimming: 5 bases; junction bases outside the gene matches: 10. The CDR3 protein is CAWSGVGRARNEQYF. CDR3 sequence (DNA): TGTGCCTGGAGTGGAGTCGGGAGGGCGAGGAACGAGCAGTACTTC.